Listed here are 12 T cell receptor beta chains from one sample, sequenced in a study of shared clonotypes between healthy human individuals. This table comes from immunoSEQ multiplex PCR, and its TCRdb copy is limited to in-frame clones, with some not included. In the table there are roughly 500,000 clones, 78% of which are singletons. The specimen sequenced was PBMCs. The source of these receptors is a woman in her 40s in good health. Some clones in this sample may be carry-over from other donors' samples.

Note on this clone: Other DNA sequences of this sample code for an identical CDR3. The CDR3 spells CASSLSPGTEAFF. DNA of the CDR3: TGTGCCAGCAGCTTGTCCCCGGGCACTGAAGCTTTCTTT. This chain connects TRBV7-3 to TRBJ1-1; no reliable D call. The CDR3 contains 13 residues. Per germline, CDR1 SGHTA and CDR2 FQGTGA. Trimming pared 3 bases from V and 4 bases from J, leaving 9 bases between.

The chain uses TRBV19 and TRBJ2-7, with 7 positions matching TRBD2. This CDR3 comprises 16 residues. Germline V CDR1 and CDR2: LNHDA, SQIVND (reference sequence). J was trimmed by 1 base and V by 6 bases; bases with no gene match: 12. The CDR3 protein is CASSAMVGRTSYEQYF. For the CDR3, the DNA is TGTGCCAGTAGCGCGATGGTCGGGAGGACTTCCTACGAGCAGTACTTC.

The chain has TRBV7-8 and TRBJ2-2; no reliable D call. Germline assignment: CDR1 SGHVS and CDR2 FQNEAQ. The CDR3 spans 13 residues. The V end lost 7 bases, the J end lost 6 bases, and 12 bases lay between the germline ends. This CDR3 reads CASNFPLAGELFF. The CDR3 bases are TGTGCCAGCAACTTCCCTTTGGCCGGGGAGCTGTTTTTT.

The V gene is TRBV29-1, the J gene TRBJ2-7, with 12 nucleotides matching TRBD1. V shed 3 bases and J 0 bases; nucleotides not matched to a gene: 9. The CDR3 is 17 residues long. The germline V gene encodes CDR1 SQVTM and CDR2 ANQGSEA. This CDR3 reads CSVESPGTGGFSYEQYF. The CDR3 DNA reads TGCAGCGTTGAGTCGCCCGGGACAGGGGGCTTCTCCTACGAGCAGTACTTC.

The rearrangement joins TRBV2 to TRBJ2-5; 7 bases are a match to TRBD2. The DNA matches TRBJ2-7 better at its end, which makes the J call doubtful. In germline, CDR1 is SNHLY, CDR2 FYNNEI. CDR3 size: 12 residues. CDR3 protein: CASQRGSYEQYF. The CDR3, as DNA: TGTGCCAGCCAGCGGGGCTCCTACGAGCAGTACTTC.

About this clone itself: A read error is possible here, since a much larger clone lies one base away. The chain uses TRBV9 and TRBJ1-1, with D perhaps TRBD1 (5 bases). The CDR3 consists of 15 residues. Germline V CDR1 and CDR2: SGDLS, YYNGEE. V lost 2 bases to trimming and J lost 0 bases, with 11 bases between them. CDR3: CASSVSGDVNTEAFF. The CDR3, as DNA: TGTGCCAGCAGCGTTTCCGGGGACGTGAACACTGAAGCTTTCTTT.

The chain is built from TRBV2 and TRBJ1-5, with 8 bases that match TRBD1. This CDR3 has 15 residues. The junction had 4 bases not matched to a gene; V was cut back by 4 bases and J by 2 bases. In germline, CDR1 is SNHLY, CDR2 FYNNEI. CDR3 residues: CASSGQTGGNQPQHF. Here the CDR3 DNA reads TGTGCCAGCAGTGGGCAGACAGGGGGCAATCAGCCCCAGCATTTT.

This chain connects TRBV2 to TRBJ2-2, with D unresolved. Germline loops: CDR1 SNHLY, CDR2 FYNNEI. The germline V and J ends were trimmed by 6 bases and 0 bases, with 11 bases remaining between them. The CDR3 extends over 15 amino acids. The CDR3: CASSPDSSNTGELFF. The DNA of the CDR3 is TGTGCCAGCAGCCCCGACTCTTCGAACACCGGGGAGCTGTTTTTT.

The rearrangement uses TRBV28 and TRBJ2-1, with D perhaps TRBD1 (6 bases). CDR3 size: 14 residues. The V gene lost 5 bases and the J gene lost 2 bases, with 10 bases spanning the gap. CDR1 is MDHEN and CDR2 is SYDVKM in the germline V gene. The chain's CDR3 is CASSQGSTYNEQFF. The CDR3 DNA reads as TGTGCCAGCAGTCAGGGGAGCACCTACAATGAGCAGTTCTTC.

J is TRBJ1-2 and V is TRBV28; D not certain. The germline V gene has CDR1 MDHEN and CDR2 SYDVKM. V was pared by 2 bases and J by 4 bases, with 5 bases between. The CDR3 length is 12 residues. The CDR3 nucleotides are TGTGCCAGCAGTTTAGAGGTCTATGGCTACACCTTC. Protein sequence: CASSLEVYGYTF.

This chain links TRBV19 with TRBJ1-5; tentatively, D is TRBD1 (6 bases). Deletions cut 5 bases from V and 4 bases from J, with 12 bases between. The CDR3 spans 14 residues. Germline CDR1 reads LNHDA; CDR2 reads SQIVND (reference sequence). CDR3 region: CASSETGSNQPQHF. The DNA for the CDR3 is TGTGCCAGTAGTGAAACAGGGTCAAATCAGCCCCAGCATTTT.

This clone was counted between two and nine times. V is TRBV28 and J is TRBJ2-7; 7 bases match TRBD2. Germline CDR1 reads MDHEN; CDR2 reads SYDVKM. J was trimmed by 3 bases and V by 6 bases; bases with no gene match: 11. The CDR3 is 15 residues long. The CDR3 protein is CASRGGTATVYEQYF. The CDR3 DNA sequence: TGTGCCAGCAGGGGAGGGACGGCGACGGTCTACGAGCAGTACTTC.